The rows below give T cell receptor beta chains drawn from one sample of a study of blood T cell repertoires in COVID-19. The table came from immunoSEQ multiplex PCR; TCRdb's copy has only in-frame clones and leaves some out. The sample shows under 350,000 clones, about nine tenths of them seen only once. Sequencing input: peripheral blood. These receptors were collected from a man in his fifties with acute or convalescent COVID-19. The CDR3 runs from the conserved cysteine through the conserved F or W. The order of the fields is clone size, CDR3 length, J gene, V gene, D gene, CDR3 protein, CDR3 DNA. D genes are given only for firm matches. A row's size may be missing; if present it is once, few, many or a size class.

clone_size: NA; cdr3_length: 14; j_call: TRBJ1-1; v_call: TRBV4-1; d_call: NA; cdr3_aa: CASSQEGVNTEAFF; cdr3_nt: TGCGCCAGCAGCCAAGAAGGAGTGAACACTGAAGCTTTCTTT
clone_size: once; cdr3_length: 15; j_call: TRBJ2-5; v_call: TRBV5-1; d_call: NA; cdr3_aa: CASSDPGGRGETQYF; cdr3_nt: TGCGCCAGCAGCGACCCCGGAGGGAGGGGGGAGACCCAGTACTTC
clone_size: NA; cdr3_length: 12; j_call: TRBJ1-5; v_call: TRBV3-1/TRBV3-2; d_call: NA; cdr3_aa: CASSQPDQPQHF; cdr3_nt: TGTGCCAGCAGCCAACCGGATCAGCCCCAGCATTTT
clone_size: NA; cdr3_length: 14; j_call: TRBJ2-5; v_call: TRBV7-3; d_call: NA; cdr3_aa: CASSPGPRQETQYF; cdr3_nt: TGTGCCAGCAGCCCTGGGCCCCGCCAAGAGACCCAGTACTTC
clone_size: once; cdr3_length: 13; j_call: TRBJ1-2; v_call: TRBV12-3/TRBV12-4; d_call: NA; cdr3_aa: CASSSRINYGYTF; cdr3_nt: TGTGCCAGCAGTAGCCGTATTAACTATGGCTACACCTTC
clone_size: NA; cdr3_length: 14; j_call: TRBJ1-1; v_call: TRBV5-4; d_call: NA; cdr3_aa: CASSPKTVESEAFF; cdr3_nt: TGTGCCAGCAGCCCCAAGACAGTAGAATCTGAAGCTTTCTTT
clone_size: once; cdr3_length: 13; j_call: TRBJ2-7; v_call: TRBV18; d_call: TRBD2; cdr3_aa: CASSPGGRYEQYF; cdr3_nt: TGTGCCAGCTCACCCGGGGGGAGGTACGAGCAGTACTTC
clone_size: once; cdr3_length: 14; j_call: TRBJ2-7; v_call: TRBV10-3; d_call: NA; cdr3_aa: CAISVGQSSYEQYF; cdr3_nt: TGTGCCATCAGTGTGGGCCAAAGCTCCTACGAGCAGTACTTC
clone_size: NA; cdr3_length: 13; j_call: TRBJ1-4; v_call: TRBV30; d_call: NA; cdr3_aa: CAWGGLTNEKLFF; cdr3_nt: TGTGCCTGGGGAGGGCTGACTAATGAAAAACTGTTTTTT
clone_size: NA; cdr3_length: 13; j_call: TRBJ1-5; v_call: TRBV6-5; d_call: NA; cdr3_aa: CASGGSSNQPQHF; cdr3_nt: TGTGCCAGCGGGGGGAGTAGCAATCAGCCCCAGCATTTT
clone_size: NA; cdr3_length: 15; j_call: TRBJ1-2; v_call: TRBV18; d_call: TRBD1; cdr3_aa: CASSPTLTGENGYTF; cdr3_nt: TGTGCCAGCTCACCAACCCTAACAGGGGAAAATGGCTACACCTTC
clone_size: NA; cdr3_length: 17; j_call: TRBJ2-1; v_call: TRBV7-3; d_call: TRBD2; cdr3_aa: CASSWSPLRGGYNEQFF; cdr3_nt: TGTGCCAGCAGCTGGTCCCCTTTACGGGGGGGCTACAATGAGCAGTTCTTC
clone_size: NA; cdr3_length: 11; j_call: TRBJ1-1; v_call: TRBV20-1; d_call: NA; cdr3_aa: CTGQLNTEAFF; cdr3_nt: TGCACCGGACAGCTGAACACTGAAGCTTTCTTT
clone_size: NA; cdr3_length: 17; j_call: TRBJ2-6; v_call: TRBV3-1/TRBV3-2; d_call: NA; cdr3_aa: CASSLRAGSSGANVLTF; cdr3_nt: TGTGCCAGCAGCCTCCGGGCCGGGAGCTCTGGGGCCAACGTCCTGACTTTC
clone_size: NA; cdr3_length: 15; j_call: TRBJ2-2; v_call: TRBV10-3; d_call: TRBD1; cdr3_aa: CAISEDRVNTGELFF; cdr3_nt: TGTGCCATCAGTGAGGACAGGGTAAACACCGGGGAGCTGTTTTTT
clone_size: NA; cdr3_length: 12; j_call: TRBJ1-2; v_call: TRBV12-3/TRBV12-4; d_call: NA; cdr3_aa: CASSSQGRTDTF; cdr3_nt: TGTGCCAGCAGTTCGCAGGGACGGACAGACACCTTC
clone_size: NA; cdr3_length: 16; j_call: TRBJ2-7; v_call: TRBV6-6; d_call: TRBD2; cdr3_aa: CASSPGVAGRPSEQYF; cdr3_nt: TGTGCCAGCAGCCCAGGGGTAGCGGGGCGCCCGAGCGAGCAGTACTTC
clone_size: NA; cdr3_length: 11; j_call: TRBJ2-2; v_call: TRBV25-1; d_call: NA; cdr3_aa: CASTLGGELFF; cdr3_nt: TGTGCCAGCACACTTGGCGGGGAGCTGTTTTTT
clone_size: NA; cdr3_length: 15; j_call: TRBJ2-3; v_call: TRBV6-5; d_call: NA; cdr3_aa: CASGDYGTGTDTQYF; cdr3_nt: TGTGCCAGCGGGGATTACGGGACTGGCACAGATACGCAGTATTTT
clone_size: medium-sized; cdr3_length: 14; j_call: TRBJ2-3; v_call: TRBV21-1; d_call: NA; cdr3_aa: CASVRTGHTDTQYF; cdr3_nt: TGTGCCAGCGTACGGACTGGCCACACAGATACGCAGTATTTT
clone_size: NA; cdr3_length: 16; j_call: TRBJ1-1; v_call: TRBV7-9; d_call: NA; cdr3_aa: CASSSIWGGKDTEAFF; cdr3_nt: TGTGCCAGCAGCTCCATTTGGGGGGGTAAGGACACTGAAGCTTTCTTT
clone_size: NA; cdr3_length: 14; j_call: TRBJ1-1; v_call: TRBV18; d_call: NA; cdr3_aa: CASSPPSLETEAFF; cdr3_nt: TGTGCCAGCTCACCACCGTCCCTAGAGACTGAAGCTTTCTTT
clone_size: NA; cdr3_length: 15; j_call: TRBJ2-1; v_call: TRBV10-3; d_call: TRBD1; cdr3_aa: CAIAEQGATYNEQFF; cdr3_nt: TGTGCCATTGCGGAACAGGGGGCAACCTACAATGAGCAGTTCTTC
clone_size: NA; cdr3_length: 15; j_call: TRBJ1-3; v_call: TRBV7-7; d_call: NA; cdr3_aa: CAIFTATSSGNTIYF; cdr3_nt: TGTGCTATTTTCACCGCCACCAGCTCTGGAAACACCATATATTTT
clone_size: NA; cdr3_length: 16; j_call: TRBJ1-1; v_call: TRBV7-6; d_call: NA; cdr3_aa: CASSLGRAGENTEAFF; cdr3_nt: TGTGCCAGCAGCTTAGGGAGGGCAGGAGAGAACACTGAAGCTTTCTTT
clone_size: NA; cdr3_length: 13; j_call: TRBJ2-5; v_call: TRBV3-1/TRBV3-2; d_call: NA; cdr3_aa: CASSQSGAETQYF; cdr3_nt: TGTGCCAGCAGCCAATCAGGGGCGGAGACCCAGTACTTC
clone_size: NA; cdr3_length: 13; j_call: TRBJ2-7; v_call: TRBV10-2; d_call: TRBD2; cdr3_aa: CASRPGLAGGEYF; cdr3_nt: TGCGCCAGCAGACCGGGACTAGCGGGCGGGGAGTACTTC
clone_size: NA; cdr3_length: 14; j_call: TRBJ1-1; v_call: TRBV11-2; d_call: TRBD1; cdr3_aa: CASSAGQGRTEAFF; cdr3_nt: TGTGCCAGCAGCGCGGGACAGGGCCGAACTGAAGCTTTCTTT
clone_size: NA; cdr3_length: 15; j_call: TRBJ1-5; v_call: TRBV5-1; d_call: TRBD1; cdr3_aa: CASSLETGGDQPQHF; cdr3_nt: TGCGCCAGCAGCTTAGAGACAGGGGGCGATCAGCCCCAGCATTTT
clone_size: NA; cdr3_length: 13; j_call: TRBJ1-2; v_call: TRBV6-5; d_call: TRBD1; cdr3_aa: CASSPDRANGYTF; cdr3_nt: TGTGCCAGCAGTCCGGACAGGGCGAATGGCTACACCTTC
clone_size: NA; cdr3_length: 16; j_call: TRBJ1-6; v_call: TRBV6-5; d_call: NA; cdr3_aa: CASSYSGGFYNSPLHF; cdr3_nt: TGTGCCAGCAGTTACTCTGGAGGATTCTATAATTCACCCCTCCACTTT
clone_size: NA; cdr3_length: 14; j_call: TRBJ2-3; v_call: TRBV10-2; d_call: NA; cdr3_aa: CASTKGGLGDTQYF; cdr3_nt: TGCGCCAGCACAAAGGGGGGGCTGGGAGATACGCAGTATTTT
clone_size: NA; cdr3_length: 12; j_call: TRBJ1-2; v_call: TRBV2; d_call: TRBD1; cdr3_aa: CATVRDSYGYTF; cdr3_nt: TGTGCCACCGTCCGGGACAGCTATGGCTACACCTTC
clone_size: NA; cdr3_length: 16; j_call: TRBJ2-3; v_call: TRBV7-9; d_call: TRBD2; cdr3_aa: CASSSDSGGTTDTQYF; cdr3_nt: TGTGCCAGCAGCTCCGATAGCGGGGGGACCACAGATACGCAGTATTTT
clone_size: NA; cdr3_length: 13; j_call: TRBJ2-5; v_call: TRBV6-5; d_call: NA; cdr3_aa: CASSQLGGVGHYF; cdr3_nt: TGTGCCAGCAGCCAACTAGGGGGGGTTGGTCATTACTTC
clone_size: NA; cdr3_length: 14; j_call: TRBJ1-1; v_call: TRBV7-3; d_call: TRBD1; cdr3_aa: CASSSQGANTEAFF; cdr3_nt: TGTGCCAGCAGCTCTCAGGGGGCGAACACTGAAGCTTTCTTT
clone_size: few; cdr3_length: 11; j_call: TRBJ1-6; v_call: TRBV20-1; d_call: NA; cdr3_aa: CSATGNSPLHF; cdr3_nt: TGCAGTGCTACGGGGAATTCACCCCTCCACTTT